This T cell receptor beta chain derives from a study of PD-1 blockade in classical Hodgkin lymphoma. Overall study: The study gave patients nivolumab 3 mg/kg intravenously every 2 weeks.

Sequenced by immunoSEQ multiplex PCR; TCRdb stores in-frame clones only, minus some. The repertoire holds about 36,000 clones, with more than 65% as singletons. Brentuximab vedotin exposure varied, and every patient relapsed after autologous stem cell transplantation. Patients had relapsed/refractory classical Hodgkin lymphoma with complete response, partial response or progressive disease as best response. The count of this clone is one. What it binds is not known. Study-wide points: TCR diversity at baseline was reported to be reduced in newly diagnosed patients relative to healthy donors.

The CDR3 is 15 residues long. CDR1 and CDR2 from the germline V gene are LNHDA and SQIVND (reference sequence). J gave up 8 bases and V 0 bases, and 4 bases lay outside the gene matches. The input for sequencing was peripheral blood mononuclear cells (PBMCs), taken before the second cycle of nivolumab. J is TRBJ2-1 and V is TRBV19, with 10 positions matching TRBD2. The sequence was obtained from a human donor with classical Hodgkin lymphoma. The CDR3 sequence is CASSIELAGSHEQFF. The DNA for the CDR3 is TGTGCCAGTAGTATAGAACTAGCGGGAAGCCATGAGCAGTTCTTC.